This T cell receptor beta chain was sequenced in a study of blood T cell repertoires in COVID-19. The cohort comprised adults aged about 18 to 100 years residing in approximately 22 US areas. Which cohort a participant joined came from the clinical history participants gave. Here immunoSEQ multiplex PCR was the method, and the copy in TCRdb shows in-frame clones only, minus some. The sample lists around 140,000 clones, around 86% occurring once. In its sample, this clone was seen once. The V segment lost 4 bases and the J segment 4 bases; nucleotides outside the gene matches: 12. Germline assignment: CDR1 KGHDR and CDR2 SFDVKD. This CDR3 contains 17 residues.

Sequenced input: PBMCs or T cells enriched from blood (not recorded which). The sequence derives from a man in his sixties who had recovered from COVID-19. The V and J genes are TRBV24-1 and TRBJ2-5; TRBD1 agrees at 9 bases. This CDR3 reads CATSDPRQGVGGETQYF. CDR3 nucleotides: TGTGCCACCAGTGACCCTCGACAGGGGGTAGGTGGAGAGACCCAGTACTTC.